This TCR beta chain is from a study of cytomegalovirus exposure and HLA in healthy donors. This clone was seen only a few times. It was with 60 Vbeta and 13 Jbeta primers that the PCR ran. Produced via immunoSEQ multiplex PCR; TCRdb's table is partial and in-frame only. The sample has 75,000 to 95,000 clones; about 90% are singletons. Specimen: PBMCs. The TCR comes from a man aged 18 to 29 in good health and CMV-seronegative.

The CDR3 nucleotides are TGTGCCATCAGTCAGGACAATAACTCTGGAAACACCATATATTTT. Amino acids: CAISQDNNSGNTIYF. The chain employs TRBV10-3 and TRBJ1-3, with D possibly matching TRBD1 (5 bases). The V end lost 5 bases, the J end lost 0 bases, and 11 bases lay between the germline ends. This CDR3 comprises 15 residues. The germline CDR1 and CDR2 sequences are ENHRY and SYGVKD.